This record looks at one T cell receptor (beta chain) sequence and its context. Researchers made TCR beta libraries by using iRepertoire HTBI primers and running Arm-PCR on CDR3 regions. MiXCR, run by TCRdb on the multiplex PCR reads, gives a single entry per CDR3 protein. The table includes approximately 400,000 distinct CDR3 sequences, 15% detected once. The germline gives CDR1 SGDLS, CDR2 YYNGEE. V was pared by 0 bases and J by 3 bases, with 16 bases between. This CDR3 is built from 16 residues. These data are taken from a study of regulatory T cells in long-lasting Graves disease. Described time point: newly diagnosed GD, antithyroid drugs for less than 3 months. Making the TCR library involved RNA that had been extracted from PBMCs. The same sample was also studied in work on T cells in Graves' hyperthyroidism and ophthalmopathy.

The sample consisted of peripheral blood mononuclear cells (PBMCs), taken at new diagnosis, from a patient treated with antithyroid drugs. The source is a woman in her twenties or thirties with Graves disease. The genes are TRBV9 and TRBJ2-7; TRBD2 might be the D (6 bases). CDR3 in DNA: TGTGCCAGCAGCGTAGGGAAGCGGGTGAACATCTACGAGCAGTACTTC. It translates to CASSVGKRVNIYEQYF.